Shown below are 19 T cell receptor beta chains from a single sample sequenced in a study of OX40 agonist ivuxolimab in advanced cancers. Assay used: immunoSEQ multiplex PCR; TCRdb lists only in-frame clones, some missing. The sample includes 25,000 to 30,000 clones, 82% of them seen just once. Sample: CD4+ or CD8+ T cells sorted from blood, taken in a trial of the OX40 agonist ivuxolimab. Receptor source: an adult with an advanced solid tumor such as melanoma, head and neck, liver or kidney cancer.

The J gene is TRBJ2-7, the V gene TRBV9, with D perhaps matching TRBD2 (6 bases). V gave up 3 bases and J gave up 0 bases, with 10 bases separating them. CDR1 and CDR2 from the germline V gene are SGDLS and YYNGEE. The CDR3 is 14 residues long. The CDR3 protein is CASSAGLASYEQYF. The DNA for the CDR3 is TGTGCCAGCAGCGCGGGACTTGCCTCCTACGAGCAGTACTTC.

The chain uses TRBV5-1 and TRBJ2-5, with 8 nucleotides matching TRBD2. The CDR3 is made up of 15 amino acids. The ends lost 6 bases at V and 4 bases at J; junction bases unmatched: 11. Germline CDR1 reads SGHRS; CDR2 reads YFSETQ. The CDR3 bases are TGCGCCAGCACTACCGCGGGGGGCGTGGGAGAGACCCAGTACTTC. Translation gives CASTTAGGVGETQYF.

The chain couples TRBV6-1 to TRBJ2-1, with D maybe TRBD1 (5 bases). The CDR3 loop spans 15 amino acids. Germline values: CDR1 MNHNS, CDR2 SASEGT. V lost 6 bases and J lost 0, with 12 bases in between. The DNA for the CDR3 is TGTGCCAGCAGCGCCCCCAGGGCCTCCTACAATGAGCAGTTCTTC. Its translation is CASSAPRASYNEQFF.

The gene calls are TRBV5-1 and TRBJ1-1; 7 nucleotides match TRBD1. The V segment lost 6 bases and the J segment 1 base; nucleotides outside the gene matches: 6. The CDR3 is 14 amino acids. Looked up from germline, CDR1 is SGHRS and CDR2 is YFSETQ. The CDR3: CASTRGTENTEAFF. DNA of the CDR3: TGCGCCAGCACGCGTGGGACAGAGAACACTGAAGCTTTCTTT.

The chain combines TRBV5-1 with TRBJ2-1; D ambiguous. Germline V gene sequence: CDR1 SGHRS, CDR2 YFSETQ. The CDR3 length is 14 residues. Trimming shortened V by 1 base and J by 0 bases, and 5 bases separated the two germline ends. The CDR3 here is CASSLIGSYNEQFF. The CDR3 DNA follows: TGCGCCAGCAGCTTGATAGGCTCCTACAATGAGCAGTTCTTC.

The chain has TRBV9 and TRBJ1-4, with a tentative D call TRBD1 (5 bases). The CDR3 spans 19 residues. V was shortened by 0 bases and J by 0 bases, with 18 bases between the two germline ends. Germline V gives CDR1 SGDLS, CDR2 YYNGEE. CDR3 bases: TGTGCCAGCAGCGTAGGTGCTACGGGGACGGCAGCAACTAATGAAAAACTGTTTTTT. Protein product: CASSVGATGTAATNEKLFF.

This clone was seen repeatedly, ten times or more. V usage is TRBV6-1 and J usage is TRBJ2-7, with 8 bases aligning to TRBD1. The CDR3 runs 15 residues. V lost 2 bases, J lost 0 bases, and 3 bases stayed unmatched. The germline CDR1 and CDR2 sequences are MNHNS and SASEGT. The CDR3 DNA reads TGTGCCAGCAGTGAACTTGGACAGGGCTCCTACGAGCAGTACTTC. Protein: CASSELGQGSYEQYF.

The gene calls are TRBV30 and TRBJ2-2, with TRBD1 matching 9 bases. Looked up from germline, CDR1 is GTSNPN and CDR2 is SVGIG (reference sequence). J was trimmed by 6 bases and V by 5 bases; bases with no gene match: 10. CDR3 size: 15 residues. CDR3 protein: CAWQPGDREAGELFF. The CDR3 DNA reads as TGTGCCTGGCAACCGGGGGACAGGGAGGCCGGGGAGCTGTTTTTT.

V gene TRBV2 combines with J gene TRBJ1-2; D uncertain. CDR3 length equals 14 residues. V was shortened by 4 bases and J by 0 bases, with 9 bases between the two germline ends. Germline CDR1 and CDR2: SNHLY and FYNNEI. The CDR3 protein is CASSGAGSNYGYTF. In DNA, the CDR3 is TGTGCCAGCAGTGGGGCAGGATCTAACTATGGCTACACCTTC.

The chain uses TRBV5-6 and TRBJ1-5, with D unclear. The CDR3 runs 12 residues. Germline CDR1 is SGHDT and CDR2 is YYEEEE. The V and J ends lost 0 bases and 4 bases respectively, with 2 bases between them. The CDR3, as DNA: TGTGCCAGCAGCTTGGCAAATCAGCCCCAGCATTTT. Residues: CASSLANQPQHF.

V gene TRBV4-1 combines with J gene TRBJ2-1, with a tentative D call TRBD1 (5 bases). The CDR3 is made up of 13 amino acids. CDR1 and CDR2 (germline): MGHRA, YSYEKL. Trimming took off 4 bases at V and 8 bases at J, with 12 bases between the two ends. CDR3 bases: TGCGCCAGCAGCCCCTCACAAGGGGATGAGCAGTTCTTC. This gives the protein CASSPSQGDEQFF.

This chain uses TRBV5-6 with TRBJ1-1, with TRBD1 matching 9 bases. This CDR3 is 18 amino acids long. V trimming: 4 bases; J trimming: 4 bases; junction bases outside the gene matches: 17. CDR1 is SGHDT and CDR2 is YYEEEE in the germline V gene. CDR3 coding DNA: TGTGCCAGCAGCCCCCCAAGGGGACAGGGCGTGCGGGCCACTGAAGCTTTCTTT. Its protein product is CASSPPRGQGVRATEAFF.

The sample holds a few counts of this clone. The chain employs TRBV28 and TRBJ2-1, with D perhaps given as TRBD1 or TRBD2 (6 bases each). V lost 10 bases and J lost 6, with 19 bases in between. The CDR3 length is 14 residues. CDR1 and CDR2 from the germline V gene are MDHEN and SYDVKM. CDR3 loop: CATQSGAIINEQFF. The CDR3 DNA reads TGTGCCACCCAGTCGGGGGCGATTATCAATGAGCAGTTCTTC.

The genes are TRBV19 and TRBJ2-1; the match to TRBD2 covers 8 bases. V was pared by 4 bases and J by 9 bases, with 8 bases of the junction left unmatched. The CDR3 totals 14 residues. From germline, CDR1 is LNHDA and CDR2 SQIVND (reference sequence). DNA of the CDR3: TGTGCCAGTAGTACAGCGGGAGAATTTGGTGAGCAGTTCTTC. Translation gives CASSTAGEFGEQFF.

The V call is TRBV6-1, the J call TRBJ2-5, with D hard to call. The CDR3 contains 10 residues. Looked up from germline, CDR1 is MNHNS and CDR2 is SASEGT. The ends were cut back, 7 bases at V and 4 bases at J, with 4 bases in the middle. CDR3 sequence: CASKGETQYF. The CDR3 DNA is TGTGCCAGCAAAGGAGAGACCCAGTACTTC.

The chain has TRBV2 and TRBJ1-5; D is uncertain. This CDR3 is built from 15 residues. V was pared by 3 bases and J by 7 bases, with 16 bases between. CDR1 is SNHLY, CDR2 FYNNEI, per germline. The CDR3 sequence: CASSESGSLWQPQHF. In DNA, the CDR3 is TGTGCCAGCAGTGAGTCCGGGAGCCTTTGGCAGCCCCAGCATTTT.

The chain links TRBV27 to TRBJ2-5; D perhaps matches TRBD1 (6 bases). Germline V gene lookup returns CDR1 MNHEY and CDR2 SMNVEV (reference sequence). The CDR3 contains 13 residues. Trimming took off 4 bases at V and 5 bases at J, with 11 bases between the two ends. The CDR3 protein is CASSYGGAETQYF. CDR3 DNA: TGTGCCAGCAGTTATGGGGGCGCGGAGACCCAGTACTTC.

The CDR3 DNA reads as TGTGCCAGTAGTTCGGGACAGACCTACGAGCAGTACTTC. It specifies CASSSGQTYEQYF. The chain is built from TRBV19 and TRBJ2-7; 7 nucleotides align to TRBD1. This CDR3 is built from 13 residues. V lost 5 bases, J lost 2 bases, and 3 bases stayed unmatched. Per the germline V gene, CDR1 is LNHDA and CDR2 is SQIVND (reference sequence).

The rearrangement joins TRBV15 to TRBJ1-2, with a tentative D call TRBD1 (6 bases). The CDR3 is made up of 14 amino acids. CDR1 and CDR2 (germline): LNHNV, YYDKDF (reference sequence). V lost 0 bases and J lost 1, with 6 bases in between. Here the CDR3 reads CATSREGHNYGYTF. DNA of the CDR3: TGTGCCACCAGCAGAGAGGGACATAACTATGGCTACACCTTC. The full variable domain, with the rest looked up from reference TRBV15 and TRBJ1-2, is DAMVIQNPRYQVTQFGKPVTLSCSQTLNHNVMYWYQQKSSQAPKLLFHYYDKDFNNEADTPDNFQSRRPNTSFCFLDIRSPGLGDTAMYLCATSREGHNYGYTFGSGTRLTVV.